What follows are 14 T cell receptor beta chains derived from one specimen sequenced in a study of blood T cell repertoires in COVID-19. Sequencing used immunoSEQ multiplex PCR; TCRdb keeps in-frame clones, though not all of them. This sample yields approximately 250,000 clones, of which 65% to 90% are seen a single time; roughly 1.4% belongs to the top ten. The specimen was peripheral blood. The receptors here all came from a woman aged 40 to 50 who had recovered from COVID-19.

The chain combines TRBV19 with TRBJ2-2; 8 bases align to TRBD2. The junction had 11 bases not matched to a gene; V was cut back by 5 bases and J by 3 bases. This CDR3 has 17 residues. Germline CDR1 LNHDA, CDR2 SQIVND (reference sequence). The DNA of the CDR3 is TGTGCCAGTAGTCGTGGAGCGGGGGCCTTAGACACCGGGGAGCTGTTTTTT. Its protein is CASSRGAGALDTGELFF.

The rearrangement uses TRBV11-3 and TRBJ2-3; the D gene is possibly TRBD1 (5 bases). The V end lost 5 bases, the J end lost 4 bases, and 10 bases lay between the germline ends. CDR1 is SGHNT, CDR2 YENEEA, per germline. The CDR3 is made up of 13 amino acids. CDR3: CASSATRADTQYF. The CDR3 coding sequence is TGTGCCAGCAGCGCGACCAGGGCAGATACGCAGTATTTT. The full variable domain, its missing parts supplied by reference TRBV11-3 and TRBJ2-3, is EAGVVQSPRYKIIEKKQPVAFWCNPISGHNTLYWYLQNLGQGPELLIRYENEEAVDDSQLPKDRFSAERLKGVDSTLKIQPAELGDSAVYLCASSATRADTQYFGPGTRLTVL.

The chain has TRBV13 and TRBJ2-7; 12 bases fit TRBD2. There are 16 residues in the CDR3. Trimming at V came to 3 bases and at J to 1 base, leaving 4 bases not matched to a gene. Germline-derived CDR1 and CDR2 are PRHDT and FYEKMQ (reference sequence). CDR3 loop: CASSFGLAGTSYEQYF. DNA for the CDR3: TGTGCCAGCAGCTTCGGACTAGCGGGGACTTCCTACGAGCAGTACTTC.

This clone has at least ten counts. The chain couples TRBV4-2 to TRBJ1-2; D gene unclear. CDR3 length: 15 residues. V was trimmed by 1 base and J by 2 bases, leaving 11 bases between them. The V gene's germline CDR1 is LGHNA and CDR2 YNFKEQ. CDR3 amino acids: CASSQVSGVNYGYTF. The CDR3 DNA is TGTGCCAGCAGCCAAGTATCCGGAGTCAACTATGGCTACACCTTC.

The chain links TRBV21-1 to TRBJ2-4; the table's D gene call, TRBD1, was not cross checked with the DNA. TRBV21-1 constitutes a pseudogene. The CDR3 length is 16 residues. CDR3 residues: CASSEYRGRAKNIQYF. DNA for the CDR3: TGTGCCAGCAGCGAGTACAGGGGGCGCGCCAAAAACATTCAGTACTTC.

The V call is TRBV7-2, the J call TRBJ2-1; a weak D match, TRBD2 (7 bases). CDR1 and CDR2 (germline): SGHTA, FQGNSA. The CDR3 extends over 12 amino acids. Trimming stripped 5 bases from V and 8 bases from J, with 10 bases between. Written as DNA, the CDR3 is TGTGCCAGCAGCCGAGGGGGGGATGAGCAGTTCTTC. Translated: CASSRGGDEQFF. Full variable domain (outside the CDR3, taken from reference TRBV7-2 and TRBJ2-1): GAGVSQSPSNKVTEKGKDVELRCDPISGHTALYWYRQSLGQGLEFLIYFQGNSAPDKSGLPSDRFSAERTGGSVSTLTIQRTQQEDSAVYLCASSRGGDEQFFGPGTRLTVL.

The chain recombines TRBV19 with TRBJ1-1; TRBD1 is a possible D gene (5 bases). Germline assignment: CDR1 LNHDA and CDR2 SQIVND (reference sequence). The CDR3 is 14 residues long. V lost 3 bases, J lost 2 bases, and 10 bases lay in between. CDR3 region: CASSMGGQNTEAFF. In DNA, the CDR3 is TGTGCCAGTAGTATGGGAGGACAAAACACTGAAGCTTTCTTT.

V usage is TRBV5-4 and J usage is TRBJ1-1; 7 nucleotides align to TRBD1. V dropped 2 bases and J dropped 2; count of bases not matched to a gene: 9. The CDR3 spans 16 residues. Germline CDR1 SGHNT, CDR2 YYREEE (reference sequence). The CDR3 reads CASSFPPGTANTEAFF. The CDR3 bases are TGTGCCAGCAGCTTTCCCCCGGGGACAGCAAACACTGAAGCTTTCTTT.

The chain carries TRBV11-3 and TRBJ1-1; D remains ambiguous. The CDR3 is made up of 13 amino acids. Germline V lookup: CDR1 SGHNT, CDR2 YENEEA. Trimming pared 3 bases from V and 0 bases from J, leaving 5 bases between. CDR3 bases: TGTGCCAGCAGCTTCTTCCTGAACACTGAAGCTTTCTTT. Amino acids: CASSFFLNTEAFF.

The chain couples TRBV19 to TRBJ1-5; a weak D match, TRBD1 (6 bases). V was clipped by 3 bases and J by 3 bases, with 15 bases between them. Germline assignment: CDR1 LNHDA and CDR2 SQIVND (reference sequence). The CDR3 has 16 residues. The CDR3 nucleotides read TGTGCCAGTAGTATTTGGGGGGGGCAAAACAATCAGCCCCAGCATTTT. As protein: CASSIWGGQNNQPQHF. Together with reference TRBV19 and TRBJ1-5, the CDR3 gives the full variable domain: DGGITQSPKYLFRKEGQNVTLSCEQNLNHDAMYWYRQDPGQGLRLIYYSQIVNDFQKGDIAEGYSVSREKKESFPLTVTSAQKNPTAFYLCASSIWGGQNNQPQHFGDGTRLSIL.

The chain employs TRBV9 and TRBJ1-3, with a weak D call TRBD1 (6 bases). This CDR3 is built from 15 residues. CDR1 is SGDLS and CDR2 is YYNGEE in the germline V gene. Deletions cut 3 bases from V and 4 bases from J, with 14 bases between. The CDR3 is CASSDTGPPGNTIYF. The CDR3, as DNA: TGTGCCAGCAGCGACACAGGGCCCCCAGGAAACACCATATATTTT. Combining the CDR3 with reference TRBV9 and TRBJ1-3 gives the whole variable domain DSGVTQTPKHLITATGQRVTLRCSPRSGDLSVYWYQQSLDQGLQFLIQYYNGEERAKGNILERFSAQQFPDLHSELNLSSLELGDSALYFCASSDTGPPGNTIYFGEGSWLTVV.

This clone was recorded only once. The J gene is TRBJ1-3, the V gene TRBV6-2 or TRBV6-3, with D hard to call. Trimming shortened V by 2 bases and J by 0 bases, and 14 bases separated the two germline ends. The CDR3 covers 17 residues. Germline loops: CDR1 MNHEY, CDR2 SVGEGT. CDR3 residues: CASSYPTDGYSGNTIYF. CDR3 bases: TGTGCCAGCAGTTACCCAACAGACGGCTACTCTGGAAACACCATATATTTT.

The chain is built from TRBV13 and TRBJ2-6, with 8 bases that match TRBD1. Losses at the gene ends were 2 bases for V and 0 bases for J; bases not matched to a gene: 6. CDR3 length equals 18 residues. The germline CDR1 and CDR2 sequences are PRHDT and FYEKMQ (reference sequence). The CDR3 DNA reads TGTGCCAGCAGCTTATCCAGGGGGCGTAACTCTGGGGCCAACGTCCTGACTTTC. It translates to CASSLSRGRNSGANVLTF.

The chain is built from TRBV5-6 and TRBJ2-2; D is unresolved. The CDR3 is made up of 16 amino acids. V was pared by 4 bases and J by 0 bases, with 13 bases between. Germline CDR1 and CDR2: SGHDT and YYEEEE. CDR3 sequence reads: CASSLRRRSNTGELFF. For the CDR3, the DNA is TGTGCCAGCAGCCTACGTCGCAGGTCGAACACCGGGGAGCTGTTTTTT.